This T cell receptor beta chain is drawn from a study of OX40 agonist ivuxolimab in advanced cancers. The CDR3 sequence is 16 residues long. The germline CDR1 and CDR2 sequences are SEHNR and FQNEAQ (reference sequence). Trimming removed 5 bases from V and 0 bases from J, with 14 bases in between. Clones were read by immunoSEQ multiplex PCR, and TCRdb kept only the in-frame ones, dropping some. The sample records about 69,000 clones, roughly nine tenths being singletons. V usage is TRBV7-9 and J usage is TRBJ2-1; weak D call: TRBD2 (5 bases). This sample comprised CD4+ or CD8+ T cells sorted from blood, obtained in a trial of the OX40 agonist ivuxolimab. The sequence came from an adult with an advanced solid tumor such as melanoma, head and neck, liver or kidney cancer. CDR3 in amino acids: CASSPRTVLSYNEQFF. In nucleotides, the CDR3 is TGTGCCAGCAGCCCTCGGACTGTCCTCTCCTACAATGAGCAGTTCTTC. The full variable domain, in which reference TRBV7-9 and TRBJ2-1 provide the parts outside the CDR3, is DTGVSQNPRHKITKRGQNVTFRCDPISEHNRLYWYRQTLGQGPEFLTYFQNEAQLEKSRLLSDRFSAERPKGSFSTLEIQRTEQGDSAMYLCASSPRTVLSYNEQFFGPGTRLTVL.